A selection of T cell receptor beta chains follows, all from one sample in a study of shared clonotypes between healthy human individuals. Data came from immunoSEQ multiplex PCR; TCRdb stores just in-frame clones and leaves some out. Of about 2 million clones listed, approximately 94% are singletons. The sequenced sample consisted of naive CD8+ T cells sorted from blood. The receptor source for this set is a young man in good health. The CDR3 runs from the conserved cysteine through the conserved F or W. A D gene is named only where the DNA matches it firmly. The size field is filled for only some rows; it gives once, few, many or a size class.

>TRBJ2-7|NA|NA|TRBV6-1|14
CASRGTVYSYEQYF
TGTGCCAGCAGAGGGACCGTATATTCCTACGAGCAGTACTTC
>TRBJ1-2|NA|TRBD1|TRBV5-4|12
CASRTGGDGYTF
TGTGCCAGCAGGACAGGGGGCGATGGCTACACCTTC
>TRBJ1-4|NA|NA|TRBV7-9|12
CASSFEFEKLFF
TGTGCCAGCAGCTTCGAATTCGAAAAACTGTTTTTT
>TRBJ2-1|NA|TRBD2|TRBV27|16
CASSPLRGGIYNEQFF
TGTGCCAGCAGTCCACTCCGGGGGGGGATCTACAATGAGCAGTTCTTC
>TRBJ1-1|NA|NA|TRBV7-9|14
CAGEGGVMNTEAFF
TGTGCAGGCGAGGGTGGGGTCATGAACACTGAAGCTTTCTTT
>TRBJ2-5|once|TRBD1|TRBV9|12
CASRGQGETQYF
TGTGCCAGCCGGGGACAGGGGGAGACCCAGTACTTC
>TRBJ2-1|NA|TRBD2|TRBV30|13
CAWAYTIAGEQFF
TGTGCCTGGGCCTATACGATAGCGGGGGAGCAGTTCTTC
>TRBJ2-7|NA|NA|TRBV9|13
CASSVSPGYEQYF
TGTGCCAGCAGCGTAAGTCCGGGGTACGAGCAGTACTTC
>TRBJ2-1|NA|NA|TRBV2|12
CASSYSYNEQFF
TGTGCCAGCAGCTACTCCTACAATGAGCAGTTCTTC
>TRBJ2-7|NA|NA|TRBV14|15
CASSHGEDLLYEQYF
TGTGCCAGCAGCCACGGCGAGGATCTTTTATACGAGCAGTACTTC
>TRBJ2-7|NA|TRBD2|TRBV18|15
CASSQPWEGIYEQYF
TGTGCCAGCTCGCAACCATGGGAGGGAATCTACGAGCAGTACTTC
>TRBJ1-1|NA|TRBD1|TRBV10-2|12
CAGGGQGAEAFF
TGCGCCGGGGGGGGACAGGGTGCTGAAGCTTTCTTT
>TRBJ1-2|NA|TRBD1|TRBV5-4|13
CASSSDRGLGYTF
TGTGCCAGCAGCTCTGACAGGGGCCTCGGCTACACCTTC
>TRBJ2-7|NA|NA|TRBV5-1|15
CASSSYSRGQYEQYF
TGCGCCAGCAGCTCATATTCCCGGGGTCAATACGAGCAGTACTTC
>TRBJ2-7|NA|NA|TRBV7-9|12
CASSPIKYEQYF
TGTGCCAGCAGCCCGATTAAGTACGAGCAGTACTTC
>TRBJ2-7|NA|NA|TRBV6-1|18
CASSDVSGRRPNPYEQYF
TGTGCCAGCAGTGACGTGTCGGGACGTCGACCCAACCCCTACGAGCAGTACTTC
>TRBJ2-7|few|NA|TRBV6-6|14
CASSYRGRDYEQYF
TGTGCCAGCAGTTACAGAGGCAGGGACTACGAGCAGTACTTC
>TRBJ1-5|NA|NA|TRBV7-9|12
CASSLFEGAQHF
TGTGCCAGCAGCTTATTTGAGGGGGCCCAGCATTTT
>TRBJ2-7|NA|NA|TRBV5-1|12
CASSEGLHEQYF
TGCGCCAGCAGCGAAGGACTCCACGAGCAGTACTTC